This T cell receptor beta chain emerged from a study of T cell repertoires in cytomegalovirus infection. The overall study: Through public TCR beta signatures, both CMV infection and matching HLA type were indicated.

The CDR3 consists of 17 residues. J lost 5 bases, V lost 0 bases, and 7 bases had no gene match. TCRdb called the reads again in MiXCR, with one record for every CDR3 protein. The sample lists around 230,000 distinct CDR3 sequences, approximately 7% occurring once. This clonotype has ten or more counts. This sequence joins TRBV23-1 and TRBJ1-4; the match to TRBD1 covers 9 bases. TRBV23-1 is flagged as an ORF with uncertain function. This clonotype was sampled from a human donor in good health (CMV status not recorded). Some clones in this sample may be carry-over from other donors' samples. What was sequenced was PBMCs. This chain's CDR3 is CASSQSVPGTGNEKLFF. The CDR3 DNA reads TGCGCCAGCAGTCAATCCGTCCCCGGGACAGGGAATGAAAAACTGTTTTTT.